The 15 T cell receptor beta chains listed next were all sequenced from one sample in a study of regulatory T cells in long-lasting Graves disease. CDR3-region Arm-PCR and iRepertoire HTBI primers produced the TCR beta libraries. TCRdb itself ran the multiplex PCR reads through MiXCR, one entry per CDR3 protein. The sample includes 380,000 or so distinct CDR3 sequences, roughly 17% seen only once; the top ten take roughly 21%. Specified time point: newly diagnosed GD, antithyroid drugs for less than 3 months. Generation of the TCR library employed RNA extracted from PBMCs. The same sample was also used in a study of T cells in Graves' hyperthyroidism and ophthalmopathy.

The starting material was peripheral blood mononuclear cells (PBMCs), obtained at new diagnosis, from a patient treated with antithyroid drugs. All receptors derive from a woman younger than 35 with Graves disease.

The rearrangement joins TRBV19 to TRBJ1-5; the D is unclear. The V gene's germline CDR1 is LNHDA and CDR2 SQIVND (reference sequence). Trimming shortened V by 8 bases and J by 0 bases, and 11 bases separated the two germline ends. This CDR3 has 14 amino acids. CDR3 residues: CASSEANSNQPQHF. In DNA form, the CDR3 reads TGTGCCAGTTCCGAAGCGAATAGCAATCAGCCCCAGCATTTT.

This clonotype was counted only a few times. In nucleotides, the CDR3 is TGTGCCAGCGGGGGGACTAGCGGGGGAACCTACGAGCAGTACTTC. Translation: CASGGTSGGTYEQYF. V is TRBV11-2 and J is TRBJ2-7; TRBD2 agrees at 14 bases. This CDR3 region has 15 residues. V lost 8 bases to trimming and J lost 2 bases; unmatched junction nucleotides: 5. The germline V gene has CDR1 SGHAT and CDR2 FQNNGV. The full variable domain, its missing parts supplied by reference TRBV11-2 and TRBJ2-7, is EAGVAQSPRYKIIEKRQSVAFWCNPISGHATLYWYQQILGQGPKLLIQFQNNGVVDDSQLPKDRFSAERLKGVDSTLKIQPAKLEDSAVYLCASGGTSGGTYEQYFGPGTRLTVT.

V and J are TRBV29-1 and TRBJ1-2; D is unclear. The ends were cut back, 3 bases at V and 8 bases at J, with 19 bases in the middle. Germline CDR1 is SQVTM and CDR2 is ANQGSEA. The CDR3 totals 14 residues. In nucleotides, the CDR3 is TGCAGCGTTGAGCGCCTTGGGCCGACCGGGGGCTACACCTTC. Translated, it gives CSVERLGPTGGYTF.

This clonotype has at least ten counts. The chain combines TRBV2 with TRBJ2-3, with D hard to call. This CDR3 has 14 residues. The V end lost 3 bases, the J end lost 6 bases, and 13 bases lay between the germline ends. Per the germline V gene, CDR1 is SNHLY and CDR2 is FYNNEI. The CDR3 loop is CASSELAAHDTQYF. The CDR3 nucleotides read TGTGCCAGCAGTGAGCTGGCAGCCCACGATACGCAGTATTTT.

Many counts were recorded for this clonotype. The rearrangement uses TRBV2 and TRBJ1-2; D ambiguous. Looked up from germline, CDR1 is SNHLY and CDR2 is FYNNEI. The CDR3 is made up of 14 amino acids. Trimming removed 6 bases at V and 7 bases at J, with 18 bases between. This chain's CDR3 is CASRDLTDIGGYTF. In DNA, the CDR3 is TGTGCCAGCAGAGACCTAACCGATATTGGTGGCTACACCTTC.

The sample holds a few counts of this clonotype. The CDR3 loop is CASSVVTGGEGGYTF. Here the CDR3 DNA reads TGTGCCAGCAGCGTAGTGACAGGGGGAGAAGGTGGCTACACCTTC. J is TRBJ1-2 and V is TRBV9; 9 bases match TRBD1. Per the germline V gene, CDR1 is SGDLS and CDR2 is YYNGEE. Unmatched junction bases numbered 7, after V lost 0 bases and J lost 7 bases. This CDR3 region has 15 residues.

This chain uses TRBV5-4 with TRBJ1-2; no reliable D call. Germline-derived CDR1 and CDR2 are SGHNT and YYREEE (reference sequence). The ends were cut back, 0 bases at V and 5 bases at J, with 11 bases in the middle. This CDR3 has 14 residues. DNA of the CDR3: TGTGCCAGCAGCTTGGCGCCAGAAGCTTATGGCTACACCTTC. Protein sequence: CASSLAPEAYGYTF.

This clonotype was seen repeatedly, ten times or more. The gene calls are TRBV29-1 and TRBJ2-3, with 7 bases identical to TRBD2. Germline lookup yields CDR1 SQVTM and CDR2 ANQGSEA. The junction had 5 bases not matched to a gene; V was cut back by 6 bases and J by 2 bases. This CDR3 spans 13 amino acids. The CDR3 coding sequence is TGCAGCGTGTCTAGCGGTCTCACAGATACGCAGTATTTT. The encoded protein is CSVSSGLTDTQYF.

This clonotype was counted between two and nine times. The chain carries TRBV10-3 and TRBJ2-7; weak D call: TRBD2 (6 bases). This CDR3 contains 15 residues. Germline CDR1 and CDR2: ENHRY and SYGVKD. The V gene lost 4 bases and the J gene lost 4 bases, with 17 bases spanning the gap. The CDR3 DNA is TGTGCCATCAGTGGGGGACTCTCGGGCAGGTACGAGCAGTACTTC. Translating it yields CAISGGLSGRYEQYF.

This clonotype was recorded many times. The chain employs TRBV5-1 and TRBJ2-7, with D maybe TRBD2 (5 bases). The V end was cut by 5 bases, the J end by 0 bases, with 12 bases between. The CDR3 has 14 residues. Germline assignment: CDR1 SGHRS and CDR2 YFSETQ. The CDR3 is CASRLSGSSYEQYF. Here the CDR3 DNA reads TGCGCCAGCAGGTTATCGGGGAGCTCCTACGAGCAGTACTTC. The complete variable domain, with remaining parts taken from reference TRBV5-1 and TRBJ2-7, reads KAGVTQTPRYLIKTRGQQVTLSCSPISGHRSVSWYQQTPGQGLQFLFEYFSETQRNKGNFPGRFSGRQFSNSRSEMNVSTLELGDSALYLCASRLSGSSYEQYFGPGTRLTVT.

The chain combines TRBV19 with TRBJ2-1; the D gene could be TRBD1 or TRBD2 (5 bases each). The V gene lost 6 bases and the J gene lost 3 bases, with 12 bases spanning the gap. CDR1 and CDR2 (germline): LNHDA, SQIVND (reference sequence). The CDR3 is 14 residues long. The CDR3: CASRSGSYYNEQFF. The DNA for the CDR3 is TGTGCCAGTAGATCAGGGAGCTACTACAATGAGCAGTTCTTC.

Concerning this clonotype: A read error is possible here, since a much larger clone lies one base away. The chain joins TRBV12-3 or TRBV12-4 to TRBJ2-5; D gene ambiguous. CDR3 size: 16 residues. The V end was cut by 6 bases, the J end by 1 base, with 18 bases between. The CDR3 bases are TGTGCCAGCAGGCGTTCGGCCCAAACCAGCCAAGAGACCCAGTACTTC. The encoded protein is CASRRSAQTSQETQYF.

The chain is built from TRBV12-3 or TRBV12-4 and TRBJ1-2; no definite D call. This CDR3 is 11 amino acids long. V was cut by 7 bases and J by 4 bases, with 7 bases left in between. Here the CDR3 DNA reads TGTGCCAGCAAGTTAGGCTATGGCTACACCTTC. Amino acid sequence: CASKLGYGYTF.

Many counts were recorded for this clonotype. The rearrangement links TRBV20-1 to TRBJ2-5; maybe TRBD2 (6 bases). Per germline, CDR1 DFQATT and CDR2 SNEGSKA (reference sequence). V was trimmed by 0 bases and J by 5 bases, leaving 13 bases between them. The CDR3 spans 14 residues. The CDR3 here is CSARDQLRGETQYF. The CDR3 DNA reads as TGCAGTGCTAGAGATCAACTCCGGGGGGAGACCCAGTACTTC.

This clonotype was counted many times. This chain connects TRBV7-2 to TRBJ1-2; D is ambiguous. The germline V gene has CDR1 SGHTA and CDR2 FQGNSA. The CDR3 is 15 residues long. Trimming took 3 bases from V and 8 from J, leaving 19 bases between them. The CDR3 here is CASSFSIRPSQGYTF. Written as DNA, the CDR3 is TGTGCCAGCAGCTTCTCCATTCGACCCAGCCAGGGCTACACCTTC.